The following is a T cell receptor beta chain sequence with its context. Its antigen is not yet known. Base quality data are lacking; no much larger clone is found one base away. The data were taken from a study of OX40 agonist ivuxolimab in advanced cancers. With regard to the full study: Ivuxolimab was a fully human IgG2 agonistic monoclonal antibody targeting the costimulatory receptor OX40 (CD134). Intravenous ivuxolimab was administered to patients every 2 weeks at six dose levels: 0.01, 0.1, 0.3, 1.5, 3 and 10 mg/kg. Partial responses occurred in three dose-escalation patients, of whom one had hepatocellular carcinoma and two had cutaneous melanoma. Of the approximately 50 dose-escalation patients, hepatocellular carcinoma was present in 19, melanoma in some 15, renal cell carcinoma in 9 and head and neck cancer in 9. The purpose of peripheral TCRbeta sequencing was to test whether ivuxolimab changed TCR sequence diversity and led to clonal T-cell expansion. Patients were allowed to have had prior anti-PD-1, anti-PD-L1 or anti-CTLA-4 therapy, and approximately 37% of the dose-escalation patients had been treated with checkpoint inhibitors. The paper describes the monotherapy dose-escalation part (N of about 50 patients) of the phase I trial of ivuxolimab. The dose-escalation cohort was 80% to 90% male with a mean age of about 60 years, ranging from roughly 23 to 85.

Genomic DNA was extracted from sorted cells for sequencing of the TCRbeta CDR3 region. The immunoSEQ Assay was used for sequencing of TCRbeta CDR3 regions. The table was pulled from immuneACCESS by TCRdb, which kept in-frame rearrangements only. Such tables lose some clones; where checked, under half of the loss comes from unresolved V genes, and the rest has no known cause. The sample yields approximately 70,000 clones; approximately 94% were counted once. In total, the top ten clones hold more than 15% of the sample. Results the study describes overall, beyond this receptor: After ivuxolimab, CD8+ T cells had more expanded clones than CD4+ T cells on average. The antigen specificity of the peripheral T cells that underwent clonal expansion was not determined. At doses of 0.1 to 3.0 mg/kg, clonal expansion of both CD4+ and CD8+ blood T cells was observed from baseline to week 6. In partial responders in the 0.1-3.0 mg/kg groups, normalized peripheral clonal expansion was found to be among the lowest, especially among CD8+ T cells. Low levels of normalized T-cell clonal expansion were also seen in some patients who did not respond.

For CDR1 and CDR2, the germline V gene (reference sequence) lists MNHEY and SMNVEV. There are 13 amino acids in the CDR3, from cysteine to phenylalanine inclusive. Only CDR3 DNA is held: 39 bases, read in frame from base 1. At the junction V is shortened by 3 bases and J by 7 bases, with 13 bases in between. The trial excluded patients who had a history of autoimmune disease or were on systemic immunosuppression. Peripheral blood for TCR sequencing was collected from all dose cohorts at baseline, on cycle 4 day 1, and on cycle 7 day 1. The samples were taken from a phase I, first-in-human, multicenter, open-label dose-escalation trial of ivuxolimab. Adults with locally advanced or metastatic melanoma, renal cell, hepatocellular, or head and neck squamous cell carcinoma were enrolled in the trial. Before TCR sequencing, CD4+ T cells and CD8+ T cells were sorted from peripheral blood as separate populations.

The sample here was CD4+ or CD8+ T cells sorted from blood, taken in a trial of the OX40 agonist ivuxolimab. Recombination linked TRBV27 to TRBJ2-7; a tentative D match to TRBD2 spans 5 bases. This receptor was taken from an adult with an advanced solid tumor such as melanoma, head and neck, liver or kidney cancer. The nucleotides read TGTGCCAGCAGTTTCGTCGGCGAGCGGGAGCAGTACTTC. Its protein reads: CASSFVGEREQYF.